Shown below are 11 T cell receptor beta chains from a single sample sequenced in a study of cytomegalovirus exposure and HLA in healthy donors. Clones were read by immunoSEQ multiplex PCR, and TCRdb kept only the in-frame ones, dropping some. Of 200,000 to 250,000 clones listed, 85% to 90% were seen once; the top ten hold just under 3%. Source material: PBMCs. All receptors derive from a woman between 18 and 29 years old in good health and CMV-seronegative.

V and J are TRBV28 and TRBJ2-1; 8 nucleotides agree with TRBD1. Germline assignment: CDR1 MDHEN and CDR2 SYDVKM. CDR3 length: 13 residues. V dropped 2 bases and J dropped 8; count of bases not matched to a gene: 2. CDR3 DNA: TGTGCCAGCAGTTTAGACAGGGGATATGAGCAGTTCTTC. This encodes CASSLDRGYEQFF. Complete variable domain (other parts from reference TRBV28 and TRBJ2-1): DVKVTQSSRYLVKRTGEKVFLECVQDMDHENMFWYRQDPGLGLRLIYFSYDVKMKEKGDIPEGYSVSREKKERFSLILESASTNQTSMYLCASSLDRGYEQFFGPGTRLTVL.

The chain uses TRBV6-1 and TRBJ1-1, with D possibly TRBD1 on 5 matching bases. Germline CDR1 and CDR2: MNHNS and SASEGT. V dropped 4 bases and J dropped 3 bases, with 12 bases sitting between them. This CDR3 is built from 14 residues. The CDR3 DNA follows: TGTGCCAGCAGTGGGGGGAGGGCATACACTGAAGCTTTCTTT. Translation: CASSGGRAYTEAFF.

The chain uses TRBV28 and TRBJ1-1; TRBD1 matches at 9 bases. V shed 4 bases, J shed 5 bases, and the junction held 8 bases outside the gene matches. The CDR3 has 15 residues. Looked up from germline, CDR1 is MDHEN and CDR2 is SYDVKM. Written as DNA, the CDR3 is TGTGCCAGCAGTTCACAGGGGGCCGGTGTTACTGAAGCTTTCTTT. Residues: CASSSQGAGVTEAFF.

The chain couples TRBV5-1 to TRBJ2-1; D not certain. V lost 5 bases to trimming and J lost 0 bases, with 9 bases between them. The CDR3 is 14 residues long. Germline-derived CDR1 and CDR2 are SGHRS and YFSETQ. In DNA form, the CDR3 reads TGCGCCAGCAGGGTGGAGAGCTCCTACAATGAGCAGTTCTTC. This sequence encodes CASRVESSYNEQFF.

The chain is built from TRBV13 and TRBJ2-1; a possible D gene is TRBD1 (6 bases). The V end lost 8 bases, the J end lost 4 bases, and 21 bases lay between the germline ends. CDR3 size: 16 residues. Germline V gene data show CDR1 as PRHDT and CDR2 as FYEKMQ (reference sequence). Written as DNA, the CDR3 is TGTGCCAGCTCTCGCGGCAGGGGCCCCCCATACAATGAGCAGTTCTTC. Residues: CASSRGRGPPYNEQFF.

This clone was seen a single time. This chain joins TRBV28 and TRBJ1-3; weak D call: TRBD1 (6 bases). The CDR3 has 17 amino acids. From germline, CDR1 is MDHEN and CDR2 SYDVKM. Trimming stripped 4 bases from V and 0 bases from J, with 16 bases between. CDR3 coding DNA: TGTGCCAGCAGTTCCCCTCCCGGGGACACCTCTGGAAACACCATATATTTT. Its translation is CASSSPPGDTSGNTIYF.

This chain uses TRBV5-4 with TRBJ1-1, with D hard to call. From germline, CDR1 is SGHNT and CDR2 YYREEE (reference sequence). V was shortened by 1 base and J by 0 bases, with 4 bases between the two germline ends. The CDR3 totals 13 residues. The CDR3: CASSLTVNTEAFF. The CDR3 bases are TGTGCCAGCAGCTTGACAGTGAACACTGAAGCTTTCTTT.

The V and J genes are TRBV15 and TRBJ1-1, with a tentative D call TRBD1 (5 bases). CDR1 LNHNV and CDR2 YYDKDF come from the germline V gene (reference sequence). Trimming removed 2 bases at V and 1 base at J, with 8 bases between. This CDR3 contains 14 residues. As DNA, the CDR3 is TGTGCCACCAGCAGATTGGGGGGGAACACTGAAGCTTTCTTT. Translating it yields CATSRLGGNTEAFF. Filled out from reference TRBV15 and TRBJ1-1, the complete variable domain reads DAMVIQNPRYQVTQFGKPVTLSCSQTLNHNVMYWYQQKSSQAPKLLFHYYDKDFNNEADTPDNFQSRRPNTSFCFLDIRSPGLGDTAMYLCATSRLGGNTEAFFGQGTRLTVV.

The J gene is TRBJ2-7, the V gene TRBV5-6; possible D gene TRBD2, 6 bases. This CDR3 region has 14 residues. V was cut by 3 bases and J by 3 bases, with 13 bases left in between. Germline V gene data show CDR1 as SGHDT and CDR2 as YYEEEE. The CDR3: CASSYIDSGYEQYF. Here the CDR3 DNA reads TGTGCCAGCAGCTATATCGATAGCGGCTACGAGCAGTACTTC. The variable domain in full, with the rest retrieved from reference TRBV5-6 and TRBJ2-7, is DAGVTQSPTHLIKTRGQQVTLRCSPKSGHDTVSWYQQALGQGPQFIFQYYEEEERQRGNFPDRFSGHQFPNYSSELNVNALLLGDSALYLCASSYIDSGYEQYFGPGTRLTVT.

The CDR3 loop is CASSSGGGEQDTQYF. The DNA for the CDR3 is TGTGCCAGCAGCTCGGGGGGGGGAGAACAAGATACGCAGTATTTT. This chain connects TRBV11-3 to TRBJ2-3, with TRBD2 matching 8 bases. The CDR3 length is 15 residues. Germline V CDR1 and CDR2: SGHNT, YENEEA. Germline trimming cut 4 bases from V and 5 bases from J; bases unmatched to any gene: 8.

The table lists this clone with a few counts. This chain links TRBV7-9 with TRBJ2-7; 8 bases match TRBD2. This CDR3 has 14 amino acids. The trim removed 5 bases at V and 2 bases at J, leaving 5 bases unmatched. Germline V gene sequence: CDR1 SEHNR, CDR2 FQNEAQ (reference sequence). This CDR3 is CASSPGGGAYEQYF. DNA of the CDR3: TGTGCCAGCAGCCCGGGGGGGGGTGCCTACGAGCAGTACTTC. Using reference TRBV7-9 and TRBJ2-7 for the parts outside the CDR3, the full variable domain is DTGVSQNPRHKITKRGQNVTFRCDPISEHNRLYWYRQTLGQGPEFLTYFQNEAQLEKSRLLSDRFSAERPKGSFSTLEIQRTEQGDSAMYLCASSPGGGAYEQYFGPGTRLTVT.